This passage covers 21 T cell receptor beta chains from one sample sequenced in a study of control samples from healthy donors and cancer patients. Repertoires were generated with immunoSEQ multiplex PCR, while TCRdb's copy carries only in-frame clones and drops some. The sample lists under 140,000 clones, more than 75% occurring once. Sequenced: PBMCs. These receptors all stem from a woman aged 60 to 75 with lung cancer.

The chain couples TRBV9 to TRBJ2-1; 10 bases line up with TRBD2. J lost 8 bases, V lost 7 bases, and 18 bases had no gene match. This CDR3 is 17 amino acids long. The germline V gene encodes CDR1 SGDLS and CDR2 YYNGEE. CDR3 in DNA: TGTGCCAGCGGCGACGAGATTCTAGCGGGAGAAAACCATGAGCAGTTCTTC. It encodes CASGDEILAGENHEQFF.

The chain joins TRBV5-1 to TRBJ2-3; the match to TRBD1 covers 10 bases. V shed 4 bases and J 2 bases; nucleotides not matched to a gene: 4. Per germline, CDR1 SGHRS and CDR2 YFSETQ. The CDR3 has 15 residues. CDR3 coding DNA: TGCGCCAGCAGCCGGGGACAGGGGCTCACAGATACGCAGTATTTT. Amino acids: CASSRGQGLTDTQYF.

This rearrangement joins TRBV4-2 to TRBJ2-3; TRBD2 agrees at 14 bases. The V gene's germline CDR1 is LGHNA and CDR2 YNFKEQ. Germline trimming cut 4 bases from V and 5 bases from J; bases unmatched to any gene: 5. This CDR3 comprises 16 residues. CDR3 DNA sequence: TGTGCCAGCAGCCTCGGGACTAGCGGGAGTGAAGATACGCAGTATTTT. This codes for CASSLGTSGSEDTQYF.

The rearrangement links TRBV14 to TRBJ2-7; 10 positions match TRBD1. The germline gives CDR1 SGHDN, CDR2 FVKESK. This CDR3 spans 16 amino acids. After removal of 2 bases from V and 3 bases from J, the junction contained 7 bases not matched to a gene. The CDR3 sequence is CASSQTTGTGDYEQYF. CDR3 bases: TGTGCCAGCAGCCAAACGACCGGGACAGGGGACTACGAGCAGTACTTC. Full variable domain (missing parts from reference TRBV14 and TRBJ2-7): EAGVTQFPSHSVIEKGQTVTLRCDPISGHDNLYWYRRVMGKEIKFLLHFVKESKQDESGMPNNRFLAERTGGTYSTLKVQPAELEDSGVYFCASSQTTGTGDYEQYFGPGTRLTVT.

The V and J genes are TRBV18 and TRBJ1-2, with D tentatively TRBD1 (6 bases). Germline values: CDR1 KGHSH, CDR2 LQKENI. This CDR3 is built from 16 residues. V dropped 3 bases and J dropped 0 bases, with 14 bases sitting between them. The CDR3 nucleotides read TGTGCCAGCTCACCCGGACAGCATACCTCTAACTATGGCTACACCTTC. The encoded protein is CASSPGQHTSNYGYTF.

The chain carries TRBV6-2 or TRBV6-3 and TRBJ1-1; D remains unclear. Germline V gives CDR1 MNHEY, CDR2 SVGEGT. The CDR3 is 12 residues long. Deletions cut 5 bases from V and 1 base from J, with 5 bases between. Here the CDR3 reads CASSPRNTEAFF. CDR3 sequence (DNA): TGTGCCAGCAGTCCGAGGAACACTGAAGCTTTCTTT.

The genes are TRBV19 and TRBJ2-2; 14 positions match TRBD2. Trimming removed 11 bases from V and 2 bases from J; junction bases left unmatched: 4. CDR3 size: 15 residues. Per germline, CDR1 LNHDA and CDR2 SQIVND (reference sequence). CDR3 in DNA: TGTGCCGTAGGACTAGCGGGGGGAAACACCGGGGAGCTGTTTTTT. This codes for CAVGLAGGNTGELFF.

The chain recombines TRBV7-9 with TRBJ2-1; 10 bases line up with TRBD2. The germline CDR1 and CDR2 sequences are SEHNR and FQNEAQ (reference sequence). The CDR3 consists of 19 residues. V was clipped by 1 base and J by 4 bases; unmatched bases: 13. In DNA, the CDR3 is TGTGCCAGCAGCTTAGGGGGGCTAAGCGGGAGGGCCGTATACAATGAGCAGTTCTTC. Its translation is CASSLGGLSGRAVYNEQFF.

In DNA, the CDR3 is TGCGCCAGCAGCTCTGGGGCGGGGAGTTACGAGCAGTACTTC. Translating it yields CASSSGAGSYEQYF. The genes are TRBV5-1 and TRBJ2-7; D is possibly TRBD2 (6 bases). The germline V gene encodes CDR1 SGHRS and CDR2 YFSETQ. Trimming left V 3 bases short and J 4 bases short, with 14 bases between. This CDR3 spans 14 amino acids.

The chain joins TRBV7-3 to TRBJ2-6; maybe TRBD1 (6 bases). Germline V gives CDR1 SGHTA, CDR2 FQGTGA. The CDR3 has 16 residues. The germline V and J ends were trimmed by 3 bases and 1 base, with 10 bases remaining between them. CDR3 nucleotide sequence: TGTGCCAGCAGCTTGATACAGGGATCTGGGGCCAACGTCCTGACTTTC. Its protein product is CASSLIQGSGANVLTF.

The genes are TRBV9 and TRBJ1-2; the match to TRBD1 covers 9 bases. The CDR3 is 15 residues long. The germline CDR1 and CDR2 sequences are SGDLS and YYNGEE. V shed 3 bases and J 0 bases; nucleotides not matched to a gene: 3. CDR3: CASSGTGGSNYGYTF. CDR3 sequence (DNA): TGTGCCAGCAGCGGTACAGGGGGCTCTAACTATGGCTACACCTTC.

A few counts support this clone. The chain has TRBV7-2 and TRBJ2-1; D is unclear. The CDR3 runs to 15 residues. Trimming took off 10 bases at V and 4 bases at J, with 20 bases between the two ends. The germline V gene encodes CDR1 SGHTA and CDR2 FQGNSA. The CDR3 loop is CAISHGQLFYNEQFF. The CDR3 coding sequence is TGTGCCATATCGCACGGGCAGTTGTTTTACAATGAGCAGTTCTTC.

In this sample, this clone turned up once. This rearrangement joins TRBV11-3 to TRBJ1-1, with D possibly matching TRBD1 (5 bases). The CDR3 loop spans 14 amino acids. Between the trimmed V and J ends, which lost 5 bases and 1 base, there was a span of 11 bases. Germline loops: CDR1 SGHNT, CDR2 YENEEA. In DNA form, the CDR3 reads TGTGCCAGCAGCCCGGGGGAACCGAACACTGAAGCTTTCTTT. The encoded protein is CASSPGEPNTEAFF. The variable domain in full, completed from reference TRBV11-3 and TRBJ1-1, reads EAGVVQSPRYKIIEKKQPVAFWCNPISGHNTLYWYLQNLGQGPELLIRYENEEAVDDSQLPKDRFSAERLKGVDSTLKIQPAELGDSAVYLCASSPGEPNTEAFFGQGTRLTVV.

About this clone itself: One end of the junction fails to match germline, which may point to a read error. The rearrangement uses TRBV11-1 and TRBJ2-2; 8 bases are a match to TRBD1. CDR3 length: 15 residues. Germline lookup yields CDR1 SGHAT and CDR2 FQDESV (reference sequence). CDR3 nucleotides: TGTGCCAGCAGCTTCACAGGGGGGAACGCCGGGGAGCTGTTTTTT. Protein product: CASSFTGGNAGELFF. Full variable domain (missing parts from reference TRBV11-1 and TRBJ2-2): EAEVAQSPRYKITEKSQAVAFWCDPISGHATLYWYRQILGQGPELLVQFQDESVVDDSQLPKDRFSAERLKGVDSTLKIQPAELGDSAMYLCASSFTGGNAGELFFGEGSRLTVL.

The chain links TRBV19 to TRBJ1-2; TRBD1 agrees at 7 bases. V trimming: 1 base; J trimming: 4 bases; junction bases outside the gene matches: 6. There are 15 residues in the CDR3. The V gene's germline CDR1 is LNHDA and CDR2 SQIVND (reference sequence). Here the CDR3 reads CASSIGQGSSYGYTF. The CDR3 bases are TGTGCCAGTAGTATAGGACAGGGTAGTAGCTATGGCTACACCTTC.

The rearrangement joins TRBV14 to TRBJ1-2, with D unclear. CDR1 SGHDN and CDR2 FVKESK come from the germline V gene. Trimming removed 3 bases from V and 0 bases from J, with 5 bases in between. There are 13 residues in the CDR3. The CDR3 DNA is TGTGCCAGCAGCCAGGCGACTAACTATGGCTACACCTTC. Encoded protein: CASSQATNYGYTF.

This clone was seen only once. The chain is built from TRBV9 and TRBJ1-2; perhaps TRBD1 as D (5 bases). The V end lost 2 bases, the J end lost 6 bases, and 26 bases lay between the germline ends. The CDR3 has 18 amino acids. CDR1 is SGDLS and CDR2 is YYNGEE in the germline V gene. DNA of the CDR3: TGTGCCAGCAGCGTCTCACCGGGACGGACTGGCGATCGAGATGGCTACACCTTC. Translated, it gives CASSVSPGRTGDRDGYTF.

The genes are TRBV10-3 and TRBJ1-2; TRBD1 matches 9 bases. The germline V gene has CDR1 ENHRY and CDR2 SYGVKD. The CDR3 loop spans 13 amino acids. V lost 11 bases to trimming and J lost 4 bases; unmatched junction nucleotides: 8. The CDR3 DNA follows: TGTGCCGGCGGGGACAGGGCTTCCTATGGCTACACCTTC. This sequence encodes CAGGDRASYGYTF.

This chain joins TRBV7-2 and TRBJ1-6; TRBD1 might be the D (5 bases). The CDR3 sequence is 14 residues long. V was shortened by 3 bases and J by 8 bases, with 11 bases between the two germline ends. The V gene's germline CDR1 is SGHTA and CDR2 FQGNSA. The CDR3 spells CASSLWDRYSPLHF. The CDR3 DNA sequence: TGTGCCAGCAGCTTGTGGGACCGGTATTCACCCCTCCACTTT.

The chain combines TRBV6-1 with TRBJ1-1; 9 positions match TRBD1. The ends lost 2 bases at V and 4 bases at J; junction bases unmatched: 11. This CDR3 has 17 amino acids. Germline V lookup: CDR1 MNHNS, CDR2 SASEGT. The CDR3 protein is CASSEPGQGGEGTEAFF. The CDR3, as DNA: TGTGCCAGCAGTGAACCGGGACAGGGCGGGGAGGGCACTGAAGCTTTCTTT.

The chain links TRBV3-1 (or the pseudogene TRBV3-2) to TRBJ1-1; 8 positions match TRBD1. V lost 1 base and J lost 8; bases outside the gene matches: 6. Germline values: CDR1 LGHDT, CDR2 YNNKEL (reference sequence). The CDR3 is made up of 14 amino acids. As DNA, the CDR3 is TGTGCCAGCAGCCAAGGGGACAGGCGATCCGAAGCTTTCTTT. This encodes CASSQGDRRSEAFF.